The clone carrying this T cell receptor beta chain has a single count. This record belongs to a study of cytomegalovirus exposure and HLA in healthy donors. The PCR employed 60 Vbeta primers together with 13 Jbeta primers. Only in-frame clones appear in the TCRdb table, and some are missing; sequencing was by immunoSEQ multiplex PCR. The sample holds 100,000 or so clones, over 70% seen once. The CDR3 loop spans 19 amino acids. In germline, CDR1 is PRHDT, CDR2 FYEKMQ (reference sequence). After removal of 2 bases from V and 2 bases from J, the junction contained 16 bases not matched to a gene. The chain couples TRBV13 to TRBJ2-7; TRBD2 aligns across 9 bases. This TCR was sampled from a male donor in good health and CMV-seronegative. The sequenced material came from PBMCs. The CDR3 here is CASSLRVAGGLTGAYEQYF. CDR3 nucleotides: TGTGCCAGCAGCTTAAGGGTCGCGGGAGGGCTGACTGGCGCCTACGAGCAGTACTTC.